The rows below give T cell receptor beta chains drawn from one sample of a study of shared clonotypes between healthy human individuals. Data came from immunoSEQ multiplex PCR; TCRdb stores just in-frame clones and leaves some out. The sample lists a few million clones; approximately 96% were seen once. The sequencing input was naive CD4+ T cells sorted from blood. These receptor sequences come from a man aged 18 to 29 in good health. CDR3s include the opening cysteine and the closing phenylalanine or tryptophan.

v_gene	j_gene	CDR3aa
TRBV30	TRBJ1-1	CAWSGRNRGRNTEAFF
TRBV30	TRBJ1-2	CASSQYGYTF
TRBV4-1	TRBJ1-1	CASSGQGFAEAFF
TRBV28	TRBJ1-2	CASSFEGGKTNYGYTF
TRBV11-1	TRBJ1-1	CASSTRGSTGTEAFF
TRBV29-1	TRBJ1-2	CSVAGVDGYTF
TRBV5-4	TRBJ2-3	CASSFGLAGEDTQYF
TRBV29-1	TRBJ2-3	CSVDLFGDTQYF
TRBV28	TRBJ1-6	CASSLDSTVRYSPLHF
TRBV5-1	TRBJ1-2	CASTSAWTGGDYGYTF
TRBV5-1	TRBJ2-5	CASSLEAVKQETQYF
TRBV5-1	TRBJ2-7	CASSPTGPREQYF
TRBV10-3	TRBJ2-2	CAISAFGAGSNTGELFF
TRBV6-1	TRBJ1-1	CASSDPLAGDTEAFF
TRBV7-9	TRBJ2-7	CASSSLGRGLAGTYEQYF
TRBV7-2	TRBJ1-4	CASSWGVNEKLFF
TRBV7-9	TRBJ2-5	CASFGGQETQYF